The clone carrying this TCR beta chain was counted only a few times. These data are taken from a study of blood T cell repertoires in COVID-19. Study as a whole: Collection of acute and convalescent COVID-19 samples took place in the United States, Italy and Spain. Sample material is recorded as cDNA or gDNA derived from T cells, B-cell-depleted T cells, or PBMCs.

In the original workflow: Estimation of nucleated cell counts relied on the amplification of reference gene primers. The data were produced by immunoSEQ multiplex PCR, yet TCRdb's version contains in-frame clones alone and is incomplete. V, J and clone size are taken as reported in that table, and D and trimming were inferred from the DNA itself. The repertoire holds approximately 60,000 clones, with roughly 77% as singletons. The sample was peripheral blood. The origin of this receptor is a man older than 75 with acute or convalescent COVID-19.

The CDR3 bases are TGTGCCAGCCTTGGTCCCCAGCGGGGCACAGATACGCAGTATTTT. Translating gives CASLGPQRGTDTQYF. The gene calls are TRBV6-5 and TRBJ2-3; a possible D gene is TRBD2 (6 bases). V lost 8 bases and J 1 base, leaving 16 bases between the germline ends. There are 15 residues in the CDR3. The germline CDR1 and CDR2 sequences are MNHEY and SVGAGI.